Each of the 12 T cell receptor beta chains below was sequenced from the same sample in a study of T cells expressing NK-cell markers (dated by TCRdb to about 2020). The protocol used for the library was 5' RACE. Sequencing instrument: Illumina HiSeq 2000. The reads went through TCRdb reprocessing, and each CDR3 protein sequence gets one entry with no DNA. The sample's own table lists 350,000 to 400,000 distinct CDR3 sequences. The ten largest make up around 11% of the sample. The sample comprised blood T cells: a sorted CD56 or NKG2C T cell subset, CD4+ or CD8+ T cells, or bulk PBMC T cells (not recorded which). The receptors originated from a woman in her 50s in good health. Donor details come from another sample of the same person, matched by shared clones.

The gene calls are TRBV15 and TRBJ2-1. From germline, CDR1 is LNHNV and CDR2 YYDKDF (reference sequence). This CDR3 spans 17 amino acids. This chain's CDR3 is CATSREDWGSSYNEQFF.

The rearrangement links TRBV19 to TRBJ2-1; TCRdb reports TRBD2, a call that lacks DNA to check it against. The CDR3 totals 15 residues. The germline V gene has CDR1 LNHDA and CDR2 SQIVND (reference sequence). This CDR3 reads CASRKAGSSYNEQFF.

This sequence joins TRBV12-3 or TRBV12-4 and TRBJ2-5. This CDR3 comprises 13 residues. The CDR3 sequence is CASSSTDRETQYF.

The chain carries TRBV19 and TRBJ1-1; as DNA is missing, the TRBD1 call by TCRdb cannot be tested. Germline values: CDR1 LNHDA, CDR2 SQIVND (reference sequence). The CDR3 contains 17 residues. This CDR3 is CASSFTPGRTSNTEAFF.

The chain couples TRBV5-5 to TRBJ2-2; TCRdb picks TRBD1, but there is no DNA to check that call. Germline CDR1 and CDR2: SGHKS and YYEKEE (reference sequence). The CDR3 contains 17 residues. CDR3 protein: CASSPVGGRLNTGELFF.

The rearrangement links TRBV9 to TRBJ2-6; checking the TCRdb D call of TRBD1 is not possible without DNA. The CDR3 sequence is 18 residues long. Germline assignment: CDR1 SGDLS and CDR2 YYNGEE. The CDR3 loop is CASTGAGQGASGANVLTF.

J is TRBJ2-5 and V is TRBV11-3; lacking DNA, the TRBD1 call made by TCRdb goes unchecked. This CDR3 has 16 amino acids. Germline assignment: CDR1 SGHNT and CDR2 YENEEA. The chain's CDR3 is CASSFLPDRRGETQYF.

This sequence joins TRBV20-1 and TRBJ2-2. The germline CDR1 and CDR2 sequences are DFQATT and SNEGSKA (reference sequence). The CDR3 has 15 residues. The CDR3 region is CSARDFHTNTGELFF.

The chain recombines TRBV10-3 with TRBJ1-2. The CDR3 covers 11 residues. The germline CDR1 and CDR2 sequences are ENHRY and SYGVKD. The CDR3: CAISEPYGYTF.

The chain recombines TRBV12-5 with TRBJ1-4. The CDR3 is 14 residues long. Looked up from germline, CDR1 is LGHNT and CDR2 is FRNRAP. CDR3 region: CASGLSGRGEKLFF.

This chain uses TRBV4-1 with TRBJ2-1. The CDR3 sequence is 17 residues long. Germline V lookup: CDR1 MGHRA, CDR2 YSYEKL. This chain's CDR3 is CASSQEEERESYNEQFF.

V is TRBV4-2 and J is TRBJ1-2; TCRdb designates TRBD1, a call that cannot be tested without DNA. The CDR3 consists of 12 residues. Germline-derived CDR1 and CDR2 are LGHNA and YNFKEQ. CDR3 in amino acids: CASGDRNYGYTF.